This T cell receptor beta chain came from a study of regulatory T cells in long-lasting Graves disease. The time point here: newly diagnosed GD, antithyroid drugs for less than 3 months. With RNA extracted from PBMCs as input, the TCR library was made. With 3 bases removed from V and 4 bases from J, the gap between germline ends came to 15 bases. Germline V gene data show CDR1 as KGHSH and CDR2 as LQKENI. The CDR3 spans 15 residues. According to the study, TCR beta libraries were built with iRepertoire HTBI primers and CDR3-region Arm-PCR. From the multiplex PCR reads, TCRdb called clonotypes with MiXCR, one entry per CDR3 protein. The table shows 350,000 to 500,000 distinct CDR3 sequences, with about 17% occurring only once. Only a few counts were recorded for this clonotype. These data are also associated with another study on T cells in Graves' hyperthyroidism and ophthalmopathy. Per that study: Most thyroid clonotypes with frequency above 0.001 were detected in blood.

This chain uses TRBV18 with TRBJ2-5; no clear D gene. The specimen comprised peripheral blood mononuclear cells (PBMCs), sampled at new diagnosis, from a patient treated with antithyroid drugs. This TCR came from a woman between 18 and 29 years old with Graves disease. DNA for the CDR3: TGTGCCAGCTCACCCAGCTCCCTGCCCTCAGAGACCCAGTACTTC. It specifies CASSPSSLPSETQYF. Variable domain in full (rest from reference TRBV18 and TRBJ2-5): NAGVMQNPRHLVRRRGQEARLRCSPMKGHSHVYWYRQLPEEGLKFMVYLQKENIIDESGMPKERFSAEFPKEGPSILRIQQVVRGDSAAYFCASSPSSLPSETQYFGPGTRLLVL.